The 25 T cell receptor beta chains reported below all come from one sample, sequenced in a study of T-cell reconstitution after alpha-beta-depleted transplantation in children. This sample's TCRbeta library carried unique molecular identifier barcodes. TCRdb reprocessed the PCR reads via MiXCR and lists one record per CDR3 protein. The sample carries 300,000 or so distinct CDR3 sequences, more than 8% recorded once. Here the sequenced sample was PBMCs from the stem cell graft donor, taken from the stem cell graft. Source of these receptors: a human donor who donated a stem cell graft to a child with SCID.

The chain couples TRBV12-3 or TRBV12-4 to TRBJ2-5; TRBD1 might be the D (5 bases). Trimming took 6 bases from V and 2 from J, leaving 22 bases between them. The CDR3 loop spans 17 amino acids. CDR3 nucleotides: TGTGCCAGCAGCCGATCAGTTTCGGTTCAGGGTCAAGAGACCCAGTACTTC. It translates to CASSRSVSVQGQETQYF.

This sequence joins TRBV25-1 and TRBJ2-3; D is ambiguous. Trimming took off 4 bases at V and 2 bases at J, with 10 bases between the two ends. The CDR3 is 14 residues long. Germline assignment: CDR1 MGHDK and CDR2 SYGVNS. CDR3 sequence reads: CASSGPIATDTQYF. CDR3 bases: TGTGCCAGCAGTGGACCTATCGCCACAGATACGCAGTATTTT.

This sequence joins TRBV20-1 and TRBJ2-7; 9 positions agree with TRBD1. Germline CDR1 is DFQATT and CDR2 is SNEGSKA (reference sequence). Trimming cost V 3 bases and J 5 bases; bases outside gene matches: 5. The CDR3 loop spans 13 amino acids. The CDR3 region has the DNA TGCAGTGCTAGTGGACAGGGGTGGAACGAGCAGTACTTC. It codes for CSASGQGWNEQYF.

This clonotype has a handful of counts. The chain combines TRBV5-1 with TRBJ2-2, with D perhaps being TRBD1 or TRBD2 (6 bases each). Germline loops: CDR1 SGHRS, CDR2 YFSETQ. The CDR3 totals 16 residues. V lost 4 bases to trimming and J lost 3 bases, with 16 bases between them. CDR3 loop: CASSQNGGADTGELFF. The CDR3 bases are TGCGCCAGCAGCCAGAACGGGGGCGCGGACACCGGGGAGCTGTTTTTT.

The rearrangement links TRBV20-1 to TRBJ1-1, with D possibly matching TRBD1 (5 bases). This CDR3 spans 12 amino acids. V was cut by 6 bases and J by 0 bases, with 8 bases left in between. Germline CDR1 reads DFQATT; CDR2 reads SNEGSKA (reference sequence). The CDR3 protein is CSAEGLNTEAFF. DNA of the CDR3: TGCAGTGCGGAGGGGTTGAACACTGAAGCTTTCTTT.

CDR3 sequence (DNA): TGTGCCAGCAGCCATGGTAAAGAAAAACTGTTTTTT. Its protein is CASSHGKEKLFF. The chain employs TRBV7-8 and TRBJ1-4; D ambiguous. V was trimmed by 5 bases and J by 8 bases, leaving 9 bases between them. Looked up from germline, CDR1 is SGHVS and CDR2 is FQNEAQ. The CDR3 runs 12 residues.

The V gene is TRBV25-1, the J gene TRBJ1-2; no clear D gene. Trimming removed 3 bases at V and 1 base at J, with 3 bases between. The CDR3 covers 12 residues. In germline, CDR1 is MGHDK, CDR2 SYGVNS. As DNA, the CDR3 is TGTGCCAGCAGTGATTTTAACTATGGCTACACCTTC. This sequence encodes CASSDFNYGYTF.

The chain carries TRBV19 and TRBJ2-5, with 8 bases that match TRBD2. The CDR3 is 16 amino acids. After removal of 6 bases from V and 5 bases from J, the junction contained 14 bases not matched to a gene. Germline V gene data show CDR1 as LNHDA and CDR2 as SQIVND (reference sequence). CDR3 DNA: TGTGCCAGTAGCCATTTTATGGGACTAGTCCAGGAGACCCAGTACTTC. Translating it yields CASSHFMGLVQETQYF.

This rearrangement joins TRBV7-2 to TRBJ2-7, with D unclear. Germline-derived CDR1 and CDR2 are SGHTA and FQGNSA. V shed 1 base and J shed 3 bases, with 10 bases lying between them. The length of the CDR3 is 14 residues. The DNA of the CDR3 is TGTGCCAGCAGCTTAGTATCCACGGGCTACGAGCAGTACTTC. It translates to CASSLVSTGYEQYF.

The chain employs TRBV6-6 and TRBJ1-5, with a weak D call TRBD1 (5 bases). Germline CDR1 is MNHNY and CDR2 is SVGAGI (reference sequence). V dropped 6 bases and J dropped 5 bases, with 8 bases sitting between them. The CDR3 spans 12 residues. CDR3 region: CASRGDYQPQHF. In DNA form, the CDR3 reads TGTGCCAGCAGAGGGGATTATCAGCCCCAGCATTTT.

The J gene is TRBJ1-5, the V gene TRBV20-1; 8 bases align to TRBD1. With 3 bases clipped from V and 2 bases from J, the junction kept 6 bases outside the gene matches. The CDR3 totals 15 residues. Germline V gene sequence: CDR1 DFQATT, CDR2 SNEGSKA (reference sequence). The CDR3 protein is CSASRQGSRNQPQHF. The CDR3 DNA sequence: TGCAGTGCTAGCAGACAGGGGTCCCGCAATCAGCCCCAGCATTTT.

The chain has TRBV5-1 and TRBJ2-3, with D perhaps TRBD2 (5 bases). V shed 0 bases and J shed 5 bases, with 13 bases lying between them. The CDR3 totals 15 residues. The germline CDR1 and CDR2 sequences are SGHRS and YFSETQ. Written as DNA, the CDR3 is TGCGCCAGCAGCTTGGACGTACCCGGGAAAGATACGCAGTATTTT. As protein: CASSLDVPGKDTQYF.

This rearrangement joins TRBV7-6 to TRBJ2-5; D not resolved. From germline, CDR1 is SGHVS and CDR2 FNYEAQ. The V end lost 0 bases, the J end lost 4 bases, and 9 bases lay between the germline ends. CDR3 length equals 14 residues. CDR3 in DNA: TGTGCCAGCAGCTTAGCTCCTATGGGAGAGACCCAGTACTTC. Protein product: CASSLAPMGETQYF.

This clonotype was observed a few times. This sequence joins TRBV6-4 and TRBJ1-1, with D maybe TRBD1 (5 bases). V dropped 6 bases and J dropped 7 bases, with 12 bases sitting between them. The CDR3 covers 12 residues. CDR1 is MRHNA and CDR2 is SNTAGT in the germline V gene. As DNA, the CDR3 is TGTGCCAGCAGCAGCAGGGTGGGTGAAGCTTTCTTT. Translating it yields CASSSRVGEAFF.

This clonotype was recorded a few times. The chain couples TRBV11-2 to TRBJ1-1; the D gene is possibly TRBD1 (5 bases). The CDR3 loop spans 15 amino acids. Germline loops: CDR1 SGHAT, CDR2 FQNNGV. Trimming stripped 3 bases from V and 0 bases from J, with 11 bases between. As DNA, the CDR3 is TGTGCCAGCAGCTTCCCCCGACAGATGAACACTGAAGCTTTCTTT. This encodes CASSFPRQMNTEAFF.

This rearrangement joins TRBV7-9 to TRBJ2-1; D may be TRBD1 (6 bases). The germline V gene encodes CDR1 SEHNR and CDR2 FQNEAQ (reference sequence). CDR3 length: 16 residues. V gave up 2 bases and J gave up 4 bases, with 15 bases separating them. The CDR3 region has the DNA TGTGCCAGCAGCTTACAGGGGACATTCAAATACAATGAGCAGTTCTTC. Residues: CASSLQGTFKYNEQFF.

This clonotype was counted between two and nine times. The rearrangement uses TRBV27 and TRBJ2-1; 8 nucleotides agree with TRBD1. Germline V gene sequence: CDR1 MNHEY, CDR2 SMNVEV (reference sequence). Trimming at V came to 3 bases and at J to 8 bases, leaving 6 bases not matched to a gene. CDR3 length: 14 residues. This CDR3 is CASSFWQGADEQFF. In nucleotides, the CDR3 is TGTGCCAGCAGTTTCTGGCAGGGGGCCGATGAGCAGTTCTTC.

This chain links TRBV5-1 with TRBJ2-1; 7 bases are a match to TRBD1. Germline CDR1 reads SGHRS; CDR2 reads YFSETQ. CDR3 length: 15 amino acids. Trimming removed 4 bases from V and 2 bases from J; junction bases left unmatched: 6. CDR3 residues: CASSGRQGAYNEQFF. CDR3 bases: TGCGCCAGCAGCGGGAGACAGGGAGCCTACAATGAGCAGTTCTTC.

This clonotype was seen only a few times. The chain uses TRBV27 and TRBJ2-5; weak D call: TRBD2 (6 bases). Germline CDR1 is MNHEY and CDR2 is SMNVEV (reference sequence). The CDR3 spans 16 residues. Trimming removed 5 bases from V and 1 base from J, with 17 bases in between. CDR3 sequence (DNA): TGTGCCAGCAGTCCCCGGGACTTTAGGGCCCAAGAGACCCAGTACTTC. It translates to CASSPRDFRAQETQYF.

In this sample, this clonotype turned up many times. Relative to the germline gene, one junction end is altered; a read error may explain this. This chain links TRBV10-1 with TRBJ2-2; D uncertain. Germline V gives CDR1 WNHNN, CDR2 SYGVQD (reference sequence). CDR3 size: 12 residues. CDR3 DNA sequence: TGTGCCAGCAGTGAATCAACCGGGGAGCTGTTTTTT. Its translation is CASSESTGELFF.

This clonotype was found many times. The chain uses TRBV12-3 or TRBV12-4 and TRBJ1-2; 10 bases are a match to TRBD1. The CDR3 has 15 residues. Losses at the gene ends were 3 bases for V and 3 bases for J; bases not matched to a gene: 4. The DNA of the CDR3 is TGTGCCAGCAGTTTGTTTGGGACAGGGGACTATGGCTACACCTTC. This sequence encodes CASSLFGTGDYGYTF.

This clonotype was detected ten times or more. The rearrangement links TRBV5-1 to TRBJ1-6; TRBD1 matches 9 bases. V was pared by 2 bases and J by 8 bases, with 5 bases of the junction left unmatched. The CDR3 is 15 residues long. CDR1 SGHRS and CDR2 YFSETQ come from the germline V gene. CDR3 in amino acids: CASSLRTGDYSPLHF. CDR3 DNA sequence: TGCGCCAGCAGCTTAAGGACAGGGGATTATTCACCCCTCCACTTT. Complete variable domain (other parts from reference TRBV5-1 and TRBJ1-6): KAGVTQTPRYLIKTRGQQVTLSCSPISGHRSVSWYQQTPGQGLQFLFEYFSETQRNKGNFPGRFSGRQFSNSRSEMNVSTLELGDSALYLCASSLRTGDYSPLHFGNGTRLTVT.

The chain couples TRBV25-1 to TRBJ2-7, with TRBD2 identical over 8 bases. Germline loops: CDR1 MGHDK, CDR2 SYGVNS. The V gene end was trimmed by 6 bases and the J gene end by 9 bases; junction bases not matched to a gene: 4. This CDR3 is 11 amino acids long. CDR3 loop: CASRRGVAQYF. The CDR3 nucleotides are TGTGCCAGCAGGCGGGGGGTTGCGCAGTACTTC.

This clonotype was counted a few times. The V call is TRBV7-9, the J call TRBJ1-1; a possible D gene is TRBD1 (5 bases). Germline loops: CDR1 SEHNR, CDR2 FQNEAQ (reference sequence). This CDR3 is built from 13 residues. V lost 6 bases, J lost 5 bases, and 13 bases lay in between. The CDR3: CASSSSGVTEAFF. CDR3 bases: TGTGCCAGCAGTTCCTCGGGGGTGACTGAAGCTTTCTTT.

At least ten counts were recorded for this clonotype. The chain uses TRBV11-3 and TRBJ2-1; 7 nucleotides line up with TRBD2. This CDR3 is 14 amino acids long. Germline V gene lookup returns CDR1 SGHNT and CDR2 YENEEA. V lost 3 bases and J lost 1; bases outside the gene matches: 0. CDR3 loop: CASSFGGSYNEQFF. The CDR3 DNA follows: TGTGCCAGCAGCTTCGGGGGGTCCTACAATGAGCAGTTCTTC.